The present T cell receptor (beta chain) was sequenced within a study of blood T cell repertoires in COVID-19. Study summary: Sites across the United States, Italy and Spain contributed samples from acute and convalescent COVID-19. The analysed material was cDNA or gDNA that came from T cells, B-cell-depleted T cells, or PBMCs.

The V and J ends lost 5 bases and 2 bases, in that order; junction bases with no gene match: 8. Germline V gene lookup returns CDR1 SGHVS and CDR2 FQNEAQ. CDR3 length: 15 amino acids. One Seattle source followed patients from active infection through their disease course. Original data processing: Researchers report that nucleated cell counts were estimated from reference gene primer amplification. Repertoires were generated with immunoSEQ multiplex PCR, while TCRdb's copy carries only in-frame clones and drops some. For V, J and clone size, that table is used; D and trimming come from the DNA. The sample comprises approximately 180,000 clones, about 85% of which are singletons, and roughly 18% rests with the top ten.

The rearrangement links TRBV7-8 to TRBJ1-2, with TRBD1 identical over 7 bases. The receptor was derived from a person aged 70 to 85 with COVID-19, enrolled during active disease. The sequenced material came from peripheral blood. The CDR3 reads CASSPPGQHNYGYTF. The DNA of the CDR3 is TGTGCCAGCAGCCCACCGGGACAGCACAACTATGGCTACACCTTC.